This T cell receptor (beta chain) was observed in a study of CD4 and CD8 cells across lung adenocarcinoma regions. Donors had localized lung adenocarcinoma, a non-small cell lung cancer. TCRdb redid the calling of the PCR reads with MiXCR, one entry per CDR3 protein. Of under 25,000 distinct CDR3 sequences listed, around half are singletons. Material for sequencing was CD8+ T cells from the center of a lung tumor. This TCR derives from a female donor with lung adenocarcinoma. The CD4 and CD8 labels of this study may be unreliable.

The CDR3 is CASSVWEGNDEQFF. For the CDR3, the DNA is TGTGCCAGCAGTGTGTGGGAGGGCAACGATGAGCAGTTCTTC. This sequence joins TRBV6-1 and TRBJ2-1; 7 bases are shared with TRBD2. The CDR3 is 14 amino acids. Germline CDR1 reads MNHNS; CDR2 reads SASEGT. V was clipped by 4 bases and J by 8 bases; unmatched bases: 8.